These 20 T cell receptor beta chains were sequenced from one sample in a study of blood T cell repertoires in COVID-19. Produced via immunoSEQ multiplex PCR; TCRdb's table is partial and in-frame only. This table has fewer than 250,000 clones, roughly 85% appearing once. What was sequenced was PBMCs or T cells enriched from blood (not recorded which). The receptors shown here come from a woman aged 40 to 55 with acute COVID-19.

The chain links TRBV28 to TRBJ2-7; 7 nucleotides line up with TRBD1. V dropped 8 bases and J dropped 4; count of bases not matched to a gene: 5. Per the germline V gene, CDR1 is MDHEN and CDR2 is SYDVKM. The CDR3 has 12 amino acids. This chain's CDR3 is CASRDRLYEQYF. The CDR3 DNA reads as TGTGCCAGCCGGGACAGATTATACGAGCAGTACTTC.

The chain is built from TRBV9 and TRBJ2-5; 10 bases map to TRBD2. Germline assignment: CDR1 SGDLS and CDR2 YYNGEE. With 3 bases clipped from V and 5 bases from J, the junction kept 10 bases outside the gene matches. The CDR3 is 16 residues long. Here the CDR3 DNA reads TGTGCCAGCAGCGAGGGCAGCGGGAGGGTCCGGGAGACCCAGTACTTC. Translated: CASSEGSGRVRETQYF.

This chain uses TRBV5-1 with TRBJ2-3, with D perhaps TRBD1 (5 bases). V was pared by 0 bases and J by 0 bases, with 8 bases between. There are 15 residues in the CDR3. Germline V gives CDR1 SGHRS, CDR2 YFSETQ. Here the CDR3 reads CASSLEGFSTDTQYF. CDR3 coding DNA: TGCGCCAGCAGCTTGGAGGGGTTCAGCACAGATACGCAGTATTTT.

For the CDR3, the DNA is TGTGCCAGCAGCCAAGGACAGGGGTTGGTAGGCGGCACCGGGGAGCTGTTTTTT. Translated, it gives CASSQGQGLVGGTGELFF. This chain connects TRBV3-1 (or the pseudogene TRBV3-2) to TRBJ2-2, with 8 bases aligning to TRBD1. V gave up 1 base and J gave up 4 bases; unmatched junction bases: 11. Germline V CDR1 and CDR2: LGHDT, YNNKEL (reference sequence). The CDR3 contains 18 residues.

V and J are TRBV7-9 and TRBJ2-4; D is possibly TRBD2 (6 bases). V was shortened by 5 bases and J by 8 bases, with 16 bases between the two germline ends. CDR3 length: 14 amino acids. Germline CDR1 and CDR2: SEHNR and FQNEAQ (reference sequence). In nucleotides, the CDR3 is TGTGCCAGCAGCACGCCGCTTCGGAGGGACATTCAGTACTTC. This codes for CASSTPLRRDIQYF.

The V call is TRBV6-4, the J call TRBJ2-3, with D perhaps TRBD1 (5 bases). The CDR3 contains 15 residues. Germline CDR1 reads MRHNA; CDR2 reads SNTAGT. V was pared by 5 bases and J by 2 bases, with 14 bases between. CDR3 amino acids: CASSRQPKNTDTQYF. The CDR3 DNA reads TGTGCCAGCAGTCGACAGCCGAAAAACACAGATACGCAGTATTTT.

The rearrangement joins TRBV7-9 to TRBJ1-5, with 8 bases fitting TRBD1. The V and J ends lost 5 bases and 4 bases, in that order; junction bases with no gene match: 13. The germline V gene has CDR1 SEHNR and CDR2 FQNEAQ (reference sequence). CDR3 length equals 17 residues. The CDR3: CASSQHLGTGRNQPQHF. The CDR3 bases are TGTGCCAGCAGCCAACATTTGGGGACAGGACGGAATCAGCCCCAGCATTTT.

The chain combines TRBV9 with TRBJ2-6; 8 nucleotides agree with TRBD2. The CDR3 totals 18 residues. CDR1 and CDR2 (germline): SGDLS, YYNGEE. Unmatched junction bases numbered 11, after V lost 4 bases and J lost 2 bases. The CDR3 region has the DNA TGTGCCAGCAGCCGGGAGGGCGCGCTTTACCCTGGGGCCAACGTCCTGACTTTC. Translated: CASSREGALYPGANVLTF.

CDR3 amino acids: CASSPDPGGDNEQFF. The CDR3 DNA reads as TGCGCCAGCAGCCCCGACCCGGGGGGGGACAATGAGCAGTTCTTC. The J gene is TRBJ2-1, the V gene TRBV4-3; 8 bases are a match to TRBD2. The CDR3 runs to 15 residues. Trimming took 4 bases from V and 5 from J; bases not matched to a gene: 7. Germline V gives CDR1 LGHNA, CDR2 YSLEER.

This chain links TRBV5-5 with TRBJ2-5; the D gene is possibly TRBD2 (5 bases). V gave up 4 bases and J gave up 2 bases, with 21 bases separating them. CDR3 size: 17 residues. The germline CDR1 and CDR2 sequences are SGHKS and YYEKEE (reference sequence). CDR3 in amino acids: CASSRAASTSRQETQYF. CDR3 coding DNA: TGTGCCAGCAGCCGCGCCGCGTCTACTAGTAGGCAAGAGACCCAGTACTTC.

V and J are TRBV4-2 and TRBJ1-4, with TRBD1 matching 8 bases. CDR3 length: 14 amino acids. With 8 bases clipped from V and 7 bases from J, the junction kept 9 bases outside the gene matches. The germline V gene encodes CDR1 LGHNA and CDR2 YNFKEQ. The CDR3 sequence: CASAQGVGGEKLFF. In nucleotides, the CDR3 is TGTGCCAGCGCACAGGGGGTCGGGGGTGAAAAACTGTTTTTT.

V is TRBV4-2 and J is TRBJ2-1, with 8 bases identical to TRBD2. The CDR3 extends over 15 amino acids. The germline V gene encodes CDR1 LGHNA and CDR2 YNFKEQ. Unmatched junction bases numbered 7, after V lost 4 bases and J lost 5 bases. CDR3 region: CASSRGGLEDNEQFF. The DNA of the CDR3 is TGTGCCAGCAGCCGAGGGGGACTAGAAGACAATGAGCAGTTCTTC.

The J gene is TRBJ2-1, the V gene TRBV18; D ambiguous. This CDR3 contains 15 residues. Germline assignment: CDR1 KGHSH and CDR2 LQKENI. The V gene lost 4 bases and the J gene lost 8 bases, with 18 bases spanning the gap. The CDR3 bases are TGTGCCAGCTCACTTGGGCTCTCAGTTATCGATGAGCAGTTCTTC. It yields the protein CASSLGLSVIDEQFF.

CDR3 amino acids: CASSRNGDYGYTF. Written as DNA, the CDR3 is TGTGCCAGCAGCAGAAACGGGGACTATGGCTACACCTTC. J is TRBJ1-2 and V is TRBV7-9; no definite D call. CDR1 is SEHNR, CDR2 FQNEAQ, per germline (reference sequence). V lost 5 bases and J lost 3, with 10 bases in between. CDR3 length: 13 residues.

The sample holds a few counts of this clone. The CDR3: CASSPLGLGGPYEQYF. CDR3 sequence (DNA): TGCGCCAGCAGTCCCTTGGGGCTCGGGGGGCCCTACGAGCAGTACTTC. The chain has TRBV4-1 and TRBJ2-7, with a weak D call TRBD2 (7 bases). Trimming cost V 6 bases and J 2 bases, with 20 bases left between them. CDR3 length: 16 amino acids. Germline CDR1 is MGHRA and CDR2 is YSYEKL.

The rearrangement joins TRBV28 to TRBJ2-4, with 8 bases identical to TRBD2. The V and J ends lost 5 bases and 5 bases, in that order; junction bases with no gene match: 8. The CDR3 is 15 amino acids. Germline V CDR1 and CDR2: MDHEN, SYDVKM. The CDR3 DNA reads as TGTGCCAGCAGTAGTCCGGGGGGGGCGGAAAACATTCAGTACTTC. It encodes CASSSPGGAENIQYF.

The chain joins TRBV27 to TRBJ2-4, with TRBD1 as a possible D gene (6 bases). Trimming removed 6 bases at V and 0 bases at J, with 12 bases between. The germline gives CDR1 MNHEY, CDR2 SMNVEV (reference sequence). There are 15 residues in the CDR3. CDR3: CASRRTALAKNIQYF. The DNA of the CDR3 is TGTGCCAGCAGGAGGACAGCCTTAGCCAAAAACATTCAGTACTTC.

There are a few counts of this clone. This chain connects TRBV27 to TRBJ2-2; D perhaps matches TRBD1 (5 bases). V dropped 6 bases and J dropped 4 bases, with 18 bases sitting between them. Germline values: CDR1 MNHEY, CDR2 SMNVEV (reference sequence). This CDR3 comprises 16 residues. The CDR3 sequence is CASSRSQGRGTGELFF. The CDR3 nucleotides are TGTGCCAGCAGCCGCTCTCAGGGTCGTGGCACCGGGGAGCTGTTTTTT.

V gene TRBV7-3 combines with J gene TRBJ2-5; no firm D call. The CDR3 is made up of 13 amino acids. The V end was cut by 2 bases, the J end by 0 bases, with 4 bases between. The V gene's germline CDR1 is SGHTA and CDR2 FQGTGA. The CDR3 region has the DNA TGTGCCAGCAGCTTATCCTACCAAGAGACCCAGTACTTC. Translated: CASSLSYQETQYF.

Worth noting for this clone: At the DNA level, this CDR3 is encoded by other sequences in the same sample as well. V is TRBV18 and J is TRBJ2-5; D may be TRBD1 (5 bases). Germline CDR1 and CDR2: KGHSH and LQKENI. V lost 3 bases to trimming and J lost 4 bases, with 9 bases between them. The CDR3 loop spans 13 amino acids. The CDR3 DNA is TGTGCCAGCTCACCGCGGCAGGGAGAGACCCAGTACTTC. Its translation is CASSPRQGETQYF.